This entry lists 11 T cell receptor beta chains sequenced from one sample in a study of regulatory and conventional T cells in RAG deficiency. This table comes from immunoSEQ multiplex PCR, and its TCRdb copy is limited to in-frame clones, with some not included. Among some 30,000 clones listed, about 87% were seen once. These same records also appear under a second study, on regulatory T cells. From that second work: The primer mix had 52 TRBV and 13 TRBJ primers.

Sequences were obtained from CD8+ T cells sorted from blood. These receptor sequences come from a human donor in good health.

V and J are TRBV7-8 and TRBJ2-3, with 8 nucleotides matching TRBD2. V trimming: 1 base; J trimming: 3 bases; junction bases outside the gene matches: 9. Germline lookup yields CDR1 SGHVS and CDR2 FQNEAQ. This CDR3 has 17 residues. The CDR3 loop reads CASSLGPSGGGTDTQYF. In nucleotides, the CDR3 is TGTGCCAGCAGCTTAGGCCCGAGCGGGGGAGGGACAGATACGCAGTATTTT.

The V gene is TRBV5-1, the J gene TRBJ1-1; tentative D call: TRBD1 (5 bases). V was pared by 1 base and J by 3 bases, with 10 bases between. This CDR3 contains 14 residues. Germline V gene data show CDR1 as SGHRS and CDR2 as YFSETQ. In nucleotides, the CDR3 is TGCGCCAGCAGCTTGATCACAGGAGACACTGAAGCTTTCTTT. Translating gives CASSLITGDTEAFF.

The V call is TRBV4-1, the J call TRBJ1-5, with D perhaps matching TRBD1 (5 bases). Trimming left V 3 bases short and J 6 bases short, with 15 bases between. This CDR3 is built from 15 residues. Germline V gene lookup returns CDR1 MGHRA and CDR2 YSYEKL. The CDR3 region is CASSHYESGRQPQHF. Here the CDR3 DNA reads TGCGCCAGCAGCCATTATGAGTCGGGGCGTCAGCCCCAGCATTTT.

The chain recombines TRBV7-9 with TRBJ2-1, with no clear D. Trimming cost V 5 bases and J 10 bases, with 9 bases left between them. CDR3 length equals 11 residues. Germline V gene sequence: CDR1 SEHNR, CDR2 FQNEAQ (reference sequence). The CDR3 loop reads CASSRTGEQFF. As DNA, the CDR3 is TGTGCCAGCAGCCGAACCGGGGAGCAGTTCTTC. Together with reference TRBV7-9 and TRBJ2-1, the CDR3 gives the full variable domain: DTGVSQNPRHKITKRGQNVTFRCDPISEHNRLYWYRQTLGQGPEFLTYFQNEAQLEKSRLLSDRFSAERPKGSFSTLEIQRTEQGDSAMYLCASSRTGEQFFGPGTRLTVL.

The chain combines TRBV28 with TRBJ1-1; D gene uncertain. The germline CDR1 and CDR2 sequences are MDHEN and SYDVKM. CDR3 length equals 13 residues. The V end lost 6 bases, the J end lost 1 base, and 9 bases lay between the germline ends. The chain's CDR3 is CASRYTENTEAFF. CDR3 sequence (DNA): TGTGCCAGCAGATACACCGAGAACACTGAAGCTTTCTTT.

V and J are TRBV19 and TRBJ1-2, with 7 bases that match TRBD1. The CDR3 is made up of 12 amino acids. Per germline, CDR1 LNHDA and CDR2 SQIVND (reference sequence). Trimming removed 6 bases from V and 4 bases from J; junction bases left unmatched: 2. The CDR3 sequence: CASRQGGYGYTF. CDR3 DNA: TGTGCCAGTAGGCAGGGGGGCTATGGCTACACCTTC.

V and J are TRBV19 and TRBJ1-1, with 9 bases matching TRBD1. The CDR3 spans 13 residues. V shed 6 bases and J 11 bases; nucleotides not matched to a gene: 10. Germline CDR1 reads LNHDA; CDR2 reads SQIVND (reference sequence). The CDR3 here is CASSHRGRDEAFF. The CDR3 region has the DNA TGTGCCAGTAGCCACAGGGGGCGCGACGAGGCTTTCTTT.

The J gene is TRBJ2-1, the V gene TRBV11-2, with 9 bases aligning to TRBD2. Trimming at V came to 0 bases and at J to 0 bases, leaving 6 bases not matched to a gene. This CDR3 comprises 18 residues. Looked up from germline, CDR1 is SGHAT and CDR2 is FQNNGV. The CDR3 region is CASSLDWREGRSYNEQFF. CDR3 nucleotide sequence: TGTGCCAGCAGCTTAGATTGGCGGGAGGGCCGCTCCTACAATGAGCAGTTCTTC.

The rearrangement links TRBV7-6 to TRBJ2-7; D not resolved. CDR3 length: 13 amino acids. Germline V gene sequence: CDR1 SGHVS, CDR2 FNYEAQ. V was cut by 5 bases and J by 7 bases, with 15 bases left in between. The CDR3 reads CASSELLSEEQYF. The CDR3 bases are TGTGCCAGCAGCGAACTCCTATCGGAGGAGCAGTACTTC.

The chain uses TRBV6-1 and TRBJ2-7; 8 nucleotides match TRBD1. CDR3 length: 15 amino acids. The J segment lost 5 bases and the V segment lost 5 bases, leaving 11 bases of the junction unmatched. Germline V CDR1 and CDR2: MNHNS, SASEGT. Here the CDR3 DNA reads TGTGCCAGCAGTTCCCCAAGGGGACAGGTTCACGAGCAGTACTTC. Amino acids: CASSSPRGQVHEQYF.

This clone was seen only once. The chain employs TRBV27 and TRBJ2-5; D possibly corresponds to TRBD2 (6 bases). There are 16 residues in the CDR3. CDR1 is MNHEY, CDR2 SMNVEV, per germline (reference sequence). The V and J ends lost 6 bases and 5 bases respectively, with 22 bases between them. The CDR3 DNA is TGTGCCAGCAGCCGAACGCCGGGACCTGGGGGGGAGACCCAGTACTTC. It translates to CASSRTPGPGGETQYF.